The 22 T cell receptor beta chains reported below all come from one sample, sequenced in a study of response to subunit inactivated influenza vaccine. TCRdb reanalysed the RT-PCR reads using MiXCR and keeps one entry per CDR3 protein. Of about 160,000 distinct CDR3 sequences listed, approximately 10% are singletons. This specimen consisted of non-naive T cells sorted from PBMCs, obtained more than 35 days after vaccination. Receptors originate from a man aged 50 to 60 who received an inactivated influenza vaccine.

This clonotype was seen a handful of times. The V gene is TRBV5-1, the J gene TRBJ2-3; 11 positions match TRBD2. This CDR3 has 17 residues. With 3 bases clipped from V and 1 base from J, the junction kept 7 bases outside the gene matches. CDR1 is SGHRS and CDR2 is YFSETQ in the germline V gene. CDR3 coding DNA: TGCGCCAGCAGCTCCCGACTAGCGGGGACCGGCACAGATACGCAGTATTTT. Translating gives CASSSRLAGTGTDTQYF.

This clonotype turned up a few times. This chain uses TRBV7-2 with TRBJ2-1, with TRBD2 as a possible D gene (5 bases). The germline V gene encodes CDR1 SGHTA and CDR2 FQGNSA. Between the trimmed V and J ends, which lost 3 bases and 11 bases, there was a span of 17 bases. This CDR3 is 14 amino acids long. The chain's CDR3 is CASSFLGSGRKQFF. CDR3 nucleotide sequence: TGTGCCAGCAGCTTTCTGGGGAGCGGACGAAAGCAGTTCTTC.

In this sample, this clonotype turned up a few times. The chain carries TRBV29-1 and TRBJ2-1; the match to TRBD2 covers 8 bases. The CDR3 is made up of 13 amino acids. J lost 9 bases, V lost 7 bases, and 11 bases had no gene match. CDR1 is SQVTM and CDR2 is ANQGSEA in the germline V gene. CDR3 sequence reads: CSACGGRGGEQFF. In DNA form, the CDR3 reads TGCAGCGCCTGCGGGGGGCGGGGTGGTGAGCAGTTCTTC.

This clonotype was seen ten or more times. The chain recombines TRBV5-1 with TRBJ1-4; no clear D gene. Germline lookup yields CDR1 SGHRS and CDR2 YFSETQ. The CDR3 sequence is 14 residues long. Trimming shortened V by 0 bases and J by 8 bases, and 11 bases separated the two germline ends. The CDR3 spells CASSLAAGREKLFF. CDR3 DNA sequence: TGCGCCAGCAGCTTGGCCGCGGGAAGAGAAAAACTGTTTTTT.

The V call is TRBV5-1, the J call TRBJ2-3; 9 bases are shared with TRBD1. Per the germline V gene, CDR1 is SGHRS and CDR2 is YFSETQ. The CDR3 spans 15 residues. J was trimmed by 3 bases and V by 4 bases; bases with no gene match: 6. The CDR3 here is CASSPTTGGTDTQYF. CDR3 nucleotide sequence: TGCGCCAGCAGCCCGACGACAGGGGGGACAGATACGCAGTATTTT.

The genes are TRBV10-2 and TRBJ1-1; no firm D call. The V end was cut by 2 bases, the J end by 0 bases, with 10 bases between. The germline V gene encodes CDR1 WSHSY and CDR2 SAAADI. The CDR3 has 15 amino acids. For the CDR3, the DNA is TGCGCCAGCAGTGAGCCGAGCGGACTGAACACTGAAGCTTTCTTT. Translation gives CASSEPSGLNTEAFF.

The V and J genes are TRBV24-1 and TRBJ2-2; tentatively, D is TRBD1 (6 bases). V lost 1 base and J 2 bases, leaving 16 bases between the germline ends. The germline CDR1 and CDR2 sequences are KGHDR and SFDVKD. This CDR3 has 18 amino acids. The CDR3 nucleotides are TGTGCCACCAGTGATTTCGATGGTCGGACAGTCAACACCGGGGAGCTGTTTTTT. The encoded protein is CATSDFDGRTVNTGELFF.

This clonotype showed up many times. The chain carries TRBV5-8 and TRBJ2-5, with D hard to call. The CDR3 is 15 amino acids. Trimming shortened V by 2 bases and J by 2 bases, and 13 bases separated the two germline ends. Germline V gene lookup returns CDR1 SGHTS and CDR2 YDEGEE. The CDR3 loop is CASSFLGGEQETQYF. As DNA, the CDR3 is TGTGCCAGCAGCTTTTTAGGCGGCGAGCAAGAGACCCAGTACTTC.

This clonotype was detected many times. The gene calls are TRBV5-1 and TRBJ2-1; 8 bases match TRBD2. Germline CDR1 is SGHRS and CDR2 is YFSETQ. The trim removed 0 bases at V and 7 bases at J, leaving 9 bases unmatched. The CDR3 is made up of 16 amino acids. The CDR3 is CASSLDPSGLWNEQFF. CDR3 nucleotides: TGCGCCAGCAGCTTGGATCCTAGCGGGTTGTGGAATGAGCAGTTCTTC.

This clonotype was observed a few times. V and J are TRBV7-2 and TRBJ2-2, with 9 bases matching TRBD2. Germline CDR1 SGHTA, CDR2 FQGNSA. The CDR3 is 17 amino acids. With 2 bases clipped from V and 6 bases from J, the junction kept 10 bases outside the gene matches. The CDR3 here is CASSLQGLANRPGELFF. CDR3 in DNA: TGTGCCAGCAGCTTACAGGGACTAGCAAATCGGCCCGGGGAGCTGTTTTTT.

This clonotype was found many times. The rearrangement links TRBV5-5 to TRBJ1-4; the D gene is possibly TRBD1 (6 bases). The germline CDR1 and CDR2 sequences are SGHKS and YYEKEE (reference sequence). With 1 base removed from V and 4 bases from J, the gap between germline ends came to 11 bases. This CDR3 is 15 amino acids long. CDR3 DNA: TGTGCCAGCAGCTTGTTCCAGGGGAATAATGAAAAACTGTTTTTT. Amino acid sequence: CASSLFQGNNEKLFF.

J is TRBJ1-4 and V is TRBV19, with 8 bases that match TRBD1. Germline-derived CDR1 and CDR2 are LNHDA and SQIVND (reference sequence). V shed 6 bases and J 6 bases; nucleotides not matched to a gene: 6. The CDR3 runs 14 residues. DNA for the CDR3: TGTGCCAGTAGGAGACAGGGGATGGATGAAAAACTGTTTTTT. Translating gives CASRRQGMDEKLFF.

This clonotype was counted only a few times. This chain connects TRBV28 to TRBJ2-3, with D perhaps TRBD1 or TRBD2 (5 bases each). Germline CDR1 MDHEN, CDR2 SYDVKM. Trimming removed 7 bases from V and 4 bases from J, with 18 bases in between. The CDR3 has 15 amino acids. The CDR3 spells CASNPGSLGADTQYF. The CDR3, as DNA: TGTGCCAGCAATCCGGGGTCCCTGGGGGCAGATACGCAGTATTTT.

V gene TRBV20-1 combines with J gene TRBJ2-1, with 12 bases aligning to TRBD2. CDR3 length equals 12 residues. In germline, CDR1 is DFQATT, CDR2 SNEGSKA (reference sequence). DNA for the CDR3: TGCAGCCTAGCGGGAGGGCCAAATGAGCAGTTCTTC. Its translation: CSLAGGPNEQFF.

This clonotype was seen at least ten times. CDR3: CASSDQGANQPQHF. In DNA form, the CDR3 reads TGTGCCAGCAGTGATCAGGGGGCGAATCAGCCCCAGCATTTT. The chain carries TRBV6-1 and TRBJ1-5; 8 bases are a match to TRBD1. Germline V CDR1 and CDR2: MNHNS, SASEGT. The CDR3 sequence is 14 residues long. V shed 3 bases and J 4 bases; nucleotides not matched to a gene: 2.

This clonotype was observed many times. This chain uses TRBV7-2 with TRBJ2-3; unclear D gene. Germline V gene lookup returns CDR1 SGHTA and CDR2 FQGNSA. V lost 4 bases to trimming and J lost 3 bases, with 14 bases between them. This CDR3 has 15 residues. The chain's CDR3 is CASSSQWRETDTQYF. CDR3 nucleotides: TGTGCCAGCAGCTCACAGTGGAGAGAGACAGATACGCAGTATTTT. Variable domain in full (rest from reference TRBV7-2 and TRBJ2-3): GAGVSQSPSNKVTEKGKDVELRCDPISGHTALYWYRQSLGQGLEFLIYFQGNSAPDKSGLPSDRFSAERTGGSVSTLTIQRTQQEDSAVYLCASSSQWRETDTQYFGPGTRLTVL.

The J gene is TRBJ2-7, the V gene TRBV7-9, with D tentatively TRBD1 or TRBD2 (5 bases each). The germline V gene has CDR1 SEHNR and CDR2 FQNEAQ (reference sequence). Trimming took 6 bases from V and 0 from J, leaving 15 bases between them. There are 15 residues in the CDR3. In nucleotides, the CDR3 is TGTGCCAGCAGGTCCCGGGACGAGAGCTCCTACGAGCAGTACTTC. Translation gives CASRSRDESSYEQYF.

The rearrangement uses TRBV28 and TRBJ2-1; TRBD1 matches at 11 bases. CDR1 is MDHEN, CDR2 SYDVKM, per germline. The CDR3 sequence is 14 residues long. J was trimmed by 9 bases and V by 6 bases; bases with no gene match: 7. CDR3 bases: TGTGCCAGCAGCGGACAGGGGGCTGTGGGTGAGCAGTTCTTC. This gives the protein CASSGQGAVGEQFF. The complete variable domain, with remaining parts taken from reference TRBV28 and TRBJ2-1, reads DVKVTQSSRYLVKRTGEKVFLECVQDMDHENMFWYRQDPGLGLRLIYFSYDVKMKEKGDIPEGYSVSREKKERFSLILESASTNQTSMYLCASSGQGAVGEQFFGPGTRLTVL.

The chain uses TRBV30 and TRBJ1-1; 10 bases match TRBD1. V lost 3 bases to trimming and J lost 3 bases; unmatched junction nucleotides: 7. CDR1 is GTSNPN and CDR2 is SVGIG in the germline V gene (reference sequence). This CDR3 comprises 15 residues. In DNA form, the CDR3 reads TGTGCCTGGAGCCGGGACAGGGGTGCGGACACTGAAGCTTTCTTT. Encoded protein: CAWSRDRGADTEAFF.

The rearrangement joins TRBV19 to TRBJ2-7, with D unclear. The ends were cut back, 4 bases at V and 4 bases at J, with 8 bases in the middle. The CDR3 extends over 12 amino acids. Per germline, CDR1 LNHDA and CDR2 SQIVND (reference sequence). DNA of the CDR3: TGTGCCAGTAGTACGCAGTCGTACGAGCAGTACTTC. Protein sequence: CASSTQSYEQYF.

The rearrangement joins TRBV3-1 to TRBJ2-2, with D tentatively TRBD1 (6 bases). Germline V lookup: CDR1 LGHDT, CDR2 YNNKEL (reference sequence). V dropped 10 bases and J dropped 5 bases, with 20 bases sitting between them. CDR3 length: 15 residues. CDR3 bases: TGTGCCACCTCCAGACAGGTCTCTTGGACCGGGGAGCTGTTTTTT. It is translated as CATSRQVSWTGELFF.

The rearrangement uses TRBV7-2 and TRBJ2-7; 8 bases fit TRBD2. V shed 1 base, J shed 2 bases, and the junction held 4 bases outside the gene matches. From germline, CDR1 is SGHTA and CDR2 FQGNSA. The CDR3 has 15 amino acids. The CDR3 is CASSLGSGTTYEQYF. The CDR3 nucleotides are TGTGCCAGCAGCTTAGGTAGCGGGACCACCTACGAGCAGTACTTC.